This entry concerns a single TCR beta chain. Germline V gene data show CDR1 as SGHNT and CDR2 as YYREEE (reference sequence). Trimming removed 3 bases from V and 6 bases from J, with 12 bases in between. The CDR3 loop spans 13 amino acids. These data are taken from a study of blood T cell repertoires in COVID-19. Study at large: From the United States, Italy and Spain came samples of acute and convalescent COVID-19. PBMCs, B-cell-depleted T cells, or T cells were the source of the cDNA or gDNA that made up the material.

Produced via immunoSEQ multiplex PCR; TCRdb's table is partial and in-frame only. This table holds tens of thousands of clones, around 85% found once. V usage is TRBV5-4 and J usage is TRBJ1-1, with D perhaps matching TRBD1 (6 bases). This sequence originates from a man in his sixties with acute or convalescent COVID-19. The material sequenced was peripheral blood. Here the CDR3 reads CASSSFQGSEAFF. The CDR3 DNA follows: TGTGCCAGCAGCTCTTTTCAGGGGTCTGAAGCTTTCTTT.